One sample yielded the 12 T cell receptor beta chains listed below, sequenced in a study of blood T cell repertoires in COVID-19. TCRdb's table, derived via immunoSEQ multiplex PCR, lists solely in-frame clones and lacks some. The repertoire holds some 260,000 clones, with over 65% as singletons. Input material: peripheral blood. The origin of the receptors is an elderly woman with acute or convalescent COVID-19.

V usage is TRBV27 and J usage is TRBJ1-6; D remains unclear. There are 14 residues in the CDR3. CDR1 and CDR2 (germline): MNHEY, SMNVEV (reference sequence). Trimming pared 4 bases from V and 8 bases from J, leaving 12 bases between. CDR3 amino acids: CASSSRRRDSPLHF. The CDR3 DNA follows: TGTGCCAGCAGTTCACGAAGGAGGGATTCACCCCTCCACTTT.

This clone was picked up one time. The chain has TRBV5-1 and TRBJ1-1; possibly TRBD1 for D (6 bases). This CDR3 has 13 residues. V gave up 3 bases and J gave up 11 bases, with 17 bases separating them. Germline CDR1 is SGHRS and CDR2 is YFSETQ. This chain's CDR3 is CASSSQGLSIAFF. The DNA for the CDR3 is TGCGCCAGCAGCTCACAGGGTTTATCTATCGCTTTCTTT. Drawing the rest from reference TRBV5-1 and TRBJ1-1, the complete variable domain is KAGVTQTPRYLIKTRGQQVTLSCSPISGHRSVSWYQQTPGQGLQFLFEYFSETQRNKGNFPGRFSGRQFSNSRSEMNVSTLELGDSALYLCASSSQGLSIAFFGQGTRLTVV.

This clone was found a few times. This chain links TRBV3-1 (or the pseudogene TRBV3-2) with TRBJ1-1, with 8 bases fitting TRBD1. The J segment lost 3 bases and the V segment lost 4 bases, leaving 1 base of the junction unmatched. The CDR3 is made up of 13 amino acids. Germline values: CDR1 LGHDT, CDR2 YNNKEL (reference sequence). The CDR3 here is CASSLDRDTEAFF. CDR3 bases: TGTGCCAGCAGCCTGGACAGGGACACTGAAGCTTTCTTT.

This clone appeared once. V and J are TRBV6-1 and TRBJ1-5; the D is unclear. The ends were cut back, 2 bases at V and 6 bases at J, with 11 bases in the middle. CDR1 is MNHNS, CDR2 SASEGT, per germline. The CDR3 consists of 14 residues. Here the CDR3 DNA reads TGTGCCAGCAGTGAAAGGCCCTCGGGTCAGCCCCAGCATTTT. It encodes CASSERPSGQPQHF.

This clone has only a few counts. This rearrangement joins TRBV27 to TRBJ2-7; weak D call: TRBD1 (5 bases). With 3 bases removed from V and 1 base from J, the gap between germline ends came to 16 bases. The length of the CDR3 is 16 residues. Germline V lookup: CDR1 MNHEY, CDR2 SMNVEV (reference sequence). The CDR3 region is CASSFTRVVGSYEQYF. CDR3 nucleotides: TGTGCCAGCAGTTTTACCAGGGTTGTTGGATCCTACGAGCAGTACTTC.

V is TRBV5-6 and J is TRBJ2-5, with D perhaps TRBD2 (6 bases). The CDR3 contains 15 residues. Trimming removed 1 base at V and 5 bases at J, with 15 bases between. Germline assignment: CDR1 SGHDT and CDR2 YYEEEE. CDR3 in DNA: TGTGCCAGCAGCTTGATTTTAGCGGCGGGGGAGACCCAGTACTTC. It codes for CASSLILAAGETQYF.

The rearrangement joins TRBV3-1 (or the pseudogene TRBV3-2) to TRBJ2-7; 7 bases agree with TRBD1. This CDR3 region has 17 residues. Germline lookup yields CDR1 LGHDT and CDR2 YNNKEL (reference sequence). With 2 bases clipped from V and 4 bases from J, the junction kept 14 bases outside the gene matches. CDR3 in amino acids: CASSQPGQALPRYEQYF. CDR3 DNA: TGTGCCAGCAGCCAACCTGGACAGGCCCTCCCCCGTTACGAGCAGTACTTC.

On this clone itself: Other DNA variants within this sample encode the same CDR3. The rearrangement joins TRBV29-1 to TRBJ1-1; D remains unclear. CDR1 SQVTM and CDR2 ANQGSEA come from the germline V gene. Trimming stripped 4 bases from V and 2 bases from J, with 5 bases between. The CDR3 length is 11 residues. CDR3 nucleotide sequence: TGCAGCGTTGGCAGAAACACTGAAGCTTTCTTT. It encodes CSVGRNTEAFF.

The genes are TRBV25-1 and TRBJ1-1; maybe TRBD1 (5 bases). Per the germline V gene, CDR1 is MGHDK and CDR2 is SYGVNS. This CDR3 has 17 amino acids. V lost 4 bases and J 0 bases, leaving 18 bases between the germline ends. In nucleotides, the CDR3 is TGTGCCAGCAGTGGGGCCGGGCAGGGAATAATGAACACTGAAGCTTTCTTT. It is translated as CASSGAGQGIMNTEAFF.

This rearrangement joins TRBV6-1 to TRBJ1-3; no clear D gene. Germline V lookup: CDR1 MNHNS, CDR2 SASEGT. The length of the CDR3 is 18 residues. The V end lost 3 bases, the J end lost 0 bases, and 18 bases lay between the germline ends. The CDR3 loop reads CASSDLGLITSSGNTIYF. CDR3 bases: TGTGCCAGCAGTGATTTAGGACTGATCACAAGCTCTGGAAACACCATATATTTT.

This clone has only a few counts. The gene calls are TRBV28 and TRBJ1-2, with D maybe TRBD1 (5 bases). CDR3 length equals 14 residues. The germline V gene encodes CDR1 MDHEN and CDR2 SYDVKM. V gave up 8 bases and J gave up 5 bases, with 18 bases separating them. CDR3 amino acids: CASSQGRALYGYTF. CDR3 bases: TGTGCCAGCTCCCAGGGAAGGGCTTTATATGGCTACACCTTC.

The gene calls are TRBV6-4 and TRBJ2-1; perhaps TRBD1 as D (6 bases). Trimming took 2 bases from V and 8 from J, leaving 16 bases between them. This CDR3 comprises 15 residues. CDR1 and CDR2 from the germline V gene are MRHNA and SNTAGT. Here the CDR3 DNA reads TGTGCCAGCAGTGACGGGACCAGGGGAAAGGATGAGCAGTTCTTC. Translating gives CASSDGTRGKDEQFF.